The rows below give T cell receptor beta chains drawn from one sample of a study of cytomegalovirus exposure and HLA in healthy donors. The table came from immunoSEQ multiplex PCR; TCRdb's copy has only in-frame clones and leaves some out. This sample carries about 120,000 clones, 50% to 80% of them seen once, and the ten largest clones take approximately 8%. Sequencing was carried out using PBMCs. Receptors were obtained from a woman aged 40 to 50 in good health and CMV-seropositive. Both conserved end residues are part of each CDR3. A D gene is named only where the DNA matches it firmly. Size values are once, few and many counts, or a class for expanded clones, and some rows have none.

clone_size j_call cdr3_length v_call d_call cdr3_nt cdr3_aa
. TRBJ1-1 11 TRBV29-1 . TGCAGTGGCCAATGGCACACTGAAGCTTTCTTT CSGQWHTEAFF
. TRBJ2-7 15 TRBV11-3 TRBD2 TGTGCCAGCAGCAGCTCCGGGACTAGCAACTACGAGCAGTACTTC CASSSSGTSNYEQYF
. TRBJ2-3 15 TRBV5-1 . TGCGCCAGCAGCTTGCGGGGGTTAGGCACAGATACGCAGTATTTT CASSLRGLGTDTQYF
. TRBJ2-3 13 TRBV6-1 . TGTGCCAGCAGTGGGAAAACGGGGGATACGCAGTATTTT CASSGKTGDTQYF
few TRBJ1-2 14 TRBV30 . TGTGCCTGGAGTGTACAGGCAGGGAGGTATGGCTACACCTTC CAWSVQAGRYGYTF
once TRBJ2-5 19 TRBV5-1 TRBD1 TGCGCCAGCAGCTCCGGGACAGGGGGCCTCCCCATGTACCAAGAGACCCAGTACTTC CASSSGTGGLPMYQETQYF
. TRBJ1-2 12 TRBV28 . TGTGCCAGCAGTCCCACAGGGTATGGCTACCCCTTC CASSPTGYGYPF
. TRBJ2-5 14 TRBV10-3 TRBD1 TGTGCCATCAGCCGGGACAGGGGGGGGGAGACCCAGTACTTC CAISRDRGGETQYF
. TRBJ1-2 15 TRBV7-6 TRBD1 TGTGCCAGCAGCTTAGATGCGGGACAGGGCTATGGCTACACCTTC CASSLDAGQGYGYTF
. TRBJ2-5 18 TRBV7-6 TRBD1 TGTGCCAGCAGCTTAGAAAACGCCCCGACAGGGCGGCGAGAGACCCAGTACTTC CASSLENAPTGRRETQYF
once TRBJ1-1 14 TRBV14 . TGTGCCAGCAGTCGGGGACTCTCAAACACTGAAGCTTTCTTT CASSRGLSNTEAFF
. TRBJ2-7 14 TRBV5-5 . TGTGCCAGCAGCTTGCAGCAGGGTCCATACGAGCAGTACTTC CASSLQQGPYEQYF
few TRBJ2-7 13 TRBV11-2 . TGTGCCAGCAGCTTACGGCAGGGATACGAGCAGTACTTC CASSLRQGYEQYF
. TRBJ2-7 15 TRBV9 . TGTGCCAGCAGCCCAACCGGGACTTACGACTACGAGCAGTACTTC CASSPTGTYDYEQYF
once TRBJ2-3 16 TRBV5-6 . TGTGCCAGCAGCTTGTTCCGGAGACGCAACACAGATACGCAGTATTTT CASSLFRRRNTDTQYF
. TRBJ1-1 15 TRBV7-6 TRBD1 TGTGCCAGCAGCTTCCAGGGGGCGGGGGACACTGAAGCTTTCTTT CASSFQGAGDTEAFF
. TRBJ1-3 15 TRBV21-1 . TGTGCCAGCAGCAAAGTCGGGAGCTCTGGAAACACCATATATTTT CASSKVGSSGNTIYF
few TRBJ1-3 16 TRBV28 . TGTGCCAGCAGTTCCAGGGCAGCCATTCCTGGAAACACCATATATTTT CASSSRAAIPGNTIYF
. TRBJ2-4 15 TRBV19 . TGTGCCAGTAGTATAGCATTGGAGAAGGTGAACATTCAGTACTTC CASSIALEKVNIQYF